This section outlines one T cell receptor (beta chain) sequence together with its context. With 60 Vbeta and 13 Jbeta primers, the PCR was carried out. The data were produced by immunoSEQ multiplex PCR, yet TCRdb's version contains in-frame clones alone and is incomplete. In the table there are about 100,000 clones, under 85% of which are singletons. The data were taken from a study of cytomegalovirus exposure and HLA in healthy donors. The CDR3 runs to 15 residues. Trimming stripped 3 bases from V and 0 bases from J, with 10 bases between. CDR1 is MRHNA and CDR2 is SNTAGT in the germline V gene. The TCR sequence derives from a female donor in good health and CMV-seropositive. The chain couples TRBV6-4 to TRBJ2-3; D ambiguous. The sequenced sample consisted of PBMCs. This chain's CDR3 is CASSERHASTDTQYF. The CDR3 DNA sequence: TGTGCCAGCAGTGAACGACACGCTAGCACAGATACGCAGTATTTT.